This TCR beta chain derives from a study of T cells after yellow fever vaccination. Many counts were recorded for this clonotype. They built TCR cDNA with 5'RACE template switching, a step that put in a universal primer site and UMIs. MiXCR, applied by TCRdb to the 5' RACE reads, yields one record per CDR3 protein. Among over 300,000 distinct CDR3 sequences listed, around 7% were seen once. The CDR3 runs to 12 residues. V was pared by 0 bases and J by 4 bases, with 3 bases between. From germline, CDR1 is LGHNA and CDR2 YNFKEQ. This sequence joins TRBV4-2 and TRBJ1-2, with unresolved D. The sequences come from PBMCs, collected roughly seven weeks after the first yellow fever vaccination. The source is a man between 18 and 35 years old who received the YFV17D yellow fever vaccine. This CDR3 reads CASSQDSYGYTF. The CDR3 nucleotides are TGTGCCAGCAGCCAAGACAGCTATGGCTACACCTTC.